A selection of T cell receptor beta chains follows, all from one sample in a study of shared clonotypes between healthy human individuals. Generated by immunoSEQ multiplex PCR, the TCRdb table keeps only in-frame clones and is missing some. The table lists about 1 million clones, about 75% of them singletons. Sample: memory CD4+ T cells sorted from blood. The receptors were sampled from a man between 18 and 29 years old in good health. Each CDR3 is given with its conserved first and last residue. The order of the fields is V gene, clone size, J gene, D gene, CDR3 protein, CDR3 DNA. D genes are given only for firm matches. Size is stated for part of the rows, as once, few or many counts, or as a class when the clone is expanded.

TRBV29-1	NA	TRBJ2-2	TRBD2	CSARGLAGNTGELFF	TGCAGCGCCCGAGGACTAGCGGGAAACACCGGGGAGCTGTTTTTT
TRBV19	NA	TRBJ2-5	TRBD1	CASSPLDRGLETQYF	TGTGCCAGTAGCCCCCTTGACAGGGGACTGGAGACCCAGTACTTC
TRBV29-1	NA	TRBJ1-2	NA	CSLGPKDYTF	TGCAGCCTCGGACCTAAAGACTACACCTTC
TRBV10-1	few	TRBJ2-7	TRBD2	CASSNERERPYEQYF	TGCGCCAGCAGCAACGAGCGGGAGAGGCCCTACGAGCAGTACTTC
TRBV18	NA	TRBJ1-5	TRBD1	CASSRQGAGSNQPQHF	TGTGCCAGCTCACGTCAGGGGGCAGGAAGCAATCAGCCCCAGCATTTT
TRBV14	NA	TRBJ1-6	TRBD1	CASSPSNRGNYSPLHF	TGTGCCAGCAGCCCAAGTAACAGGGGCAACTATTCACCCCTCCACTTT
TRBV7-8	NA	TRBJ2-7	NA	CASSPAAANYEQYF	TGTGCCAGCAGCCCCGCGGCAGCGAACTACGAGCAGTACTTC
TRBV6-5	NA	TRBJ2-5	TRBD2	CASSWSSGGAAGTQYF	TGTGCCAGCAGTTGGAGTAGCGGGGGGGCCGCGGGGACCCAGTACTTC
TRBV2	NA	TRBJ2-1	NA	CASDPGKFNEQFF	TGTGCCAGCGATCCGGGAAAATTCAATGAGCAGTTCTTC
TRBV2	NA	TRBJ1-4	NA	CASSEEFVWGLDEKLFF	TGTGCCAGCAGTGAAGAATTCGTCTGGGGGCTCGATGAAAAACTGTTTTTT
TRBV2	NA	TRBJ1-2	NA	CASRPQGIGNYGYTF	TGTGCCAGCAGGCCCCAGGGCATCGGTAACTATGGCTACACCTTC
TRBV5-6	NA	TRBJ1-1	NA	CASSWGELTEAFF	TGTGCCAGCAGCTGGGGGGAGTTGACTGAAGCTTTCTTT
TRBV6-1	NA	TRBJ1-5	NA	CASNEQGYSNQPQHF	TGTGCCAGCAATGAACAGGGTTATAGCAATCAGCCCCAGCATTTT
TRBV5-1	NA	TRBJ1-4	TRBD1	CASSLDPPGTGNEKLFF	TGCGCCAGCAGCTTGGATCCCCCCGGGACAGGGAATGAAAAACTGTTTTTT
TRBV10-1	NA	TRBJ2-1	NA	CASIRGPYNEQFF	TGCGCCAGCATAAGGGGCCCCTACAATGAGCAGTTCTTC
TRBV11-2	NA	TRBJ2-7	NA	CASSPSWRGSSYEQYF	TGTGCCAGCAGCCCCTCCTGGAGGGGGAGCTCCTACGAGCAGTACTTC
TRBV28	NA	TRBJ2-7	TRBD1	CASTIDRGGEQYF	TGTGCCAGCACGATAGACAGGGGAGGCGAGCAGTACTTC
TRBV9	NA	TRBJ1-1	NA	CASSGRDRENTEAFF	TGTGCCAGCAGCGGCCGCGACAGAGAGAACACTGAAGCTTTCTTT
TRBV7-9	NA	TRBJ2-5	NA	CASSLAQAGETQYF	TGTGCCAGCAGCTTAGCCCAGGCTGGGGAGACCCAGTACTTC
TRBV28	NA	TRBJ1-1	NA	CASSLIRGLMNTEAFF	TGTGCCAGCAGTCTTATTCGGGGTCTCATGAACACTGAAGCTTTCTTT
TRBV5-6	NA	TRBJ1-2	NA	CASSQKVYGYTF	TGTGCCAGCAGCCAAAAGGTCTATGGCTACACCTTC
TRBV28	NA	TRBJ1-5	NA	CASSSPHQRSNQPQHF	TGTGCCAGCAGTTCCCCTCACCAGAGGAGCAATCAGCCCCAGCATTTT